A selection of T cell receptor beta chains follows, all from one sample in a study of CD8 T cells in ankylosing spondylitis. TCRdb reanalysed the 5' RACE reads using MiXCR and keeps one entry per CDR3 protein. Among 250,000 to 400,000 distinct CDR3 sequences listed, approximately 10% were seen once. Material: blood, either unsorted or a sorted T cell fraction (not recorded which). Every receptor here comes from a female donor with ankylosing spondylitis or in good health (not recorded which). CDR3s include the opening cysteine and the closing phenylalanine or tryptophan.

v_call	j_call	cdr3_aa
TRBV4-2	TRBJ2-1	CASSQGRRGLAYNEQFF
TRBV7-9	TRBJ2-5	CASSWDREETQYF
TRBV9	TRBJ2-1	CASSAVQASNEQFF
TRBV20-1	TRBJ1-3	CSVRTATGGSGNTIYF
TRBV2	TRBJ2-7	CASSRDSPIDEQYF
TRBV5-1	TRBJ2-3	CASSSLAGGSTDTQYF
TRBV20-1	TRBJ2-7	CSASPGRGLPYEQYF
TRBV7-2	TRBJ1-2	CASRRGNDGYTF
TRBV5-1	TRBJ2-3	CASTEPGVDTQYF
TRBV6-2/TRBV6-3	TRBJ2-5	CASSYGEQETQYF
TRBV12-3/TRBV12-4	TRBJ2-7	CAISFTGTGRATNYEQYF
TRBV6-5	TRBJ2-5	CASSLGTGELGETQYF
TRBV12-3/TRBV12-4	TRBJ2-1	CASSPSAGVEEQFF
TRBV18	TRBJ2-2	CASSPNGGSNTGELFF
TRBV25-1	TRBJ2-7	CASSDSGESYEQYF
TRBV12-3/TRBV12-4	TRBJ2-4	CASSLQGGVIQYF
TRBV29-1	TRBJ2-3	CSGSPGGYTDTQYF